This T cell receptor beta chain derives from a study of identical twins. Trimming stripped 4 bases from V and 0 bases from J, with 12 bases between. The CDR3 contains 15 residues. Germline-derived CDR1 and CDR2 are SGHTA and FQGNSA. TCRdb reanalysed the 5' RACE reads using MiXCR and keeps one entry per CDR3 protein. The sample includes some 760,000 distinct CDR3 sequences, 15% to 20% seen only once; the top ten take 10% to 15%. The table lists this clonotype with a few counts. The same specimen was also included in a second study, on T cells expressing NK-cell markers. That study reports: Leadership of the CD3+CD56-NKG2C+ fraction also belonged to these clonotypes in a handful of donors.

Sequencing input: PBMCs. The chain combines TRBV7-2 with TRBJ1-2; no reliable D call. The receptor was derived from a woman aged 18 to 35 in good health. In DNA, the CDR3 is TGTGCCAGCAGCTCGATACAGTTTACTAACTATGGCTACACCTTC. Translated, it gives CASSSIQFTNYGYTF. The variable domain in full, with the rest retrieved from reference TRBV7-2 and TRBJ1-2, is GAGVSQSPSNKVTEKGKDVELRCDPISGHTALYWYRQSLGQGLEFLIYFQGNSAPDKSGLPSDRFSAERTGGSVSTLTIQRTQQEDSAVYLCASSSIQFTNYGYTFGSGTRLTVV.